The T cell receptor beta chain under discussion was sequenced for a study of long-term antiretroviral therapy in people with HIV. Per donor, a minimum of one pre-ART and a minimum of two post-ART PBMC samples were available. V shed 2 bases, J shed 8 bases, and the junction held 2 bases outside the gene matches. The CDR3 length is 13 residues. CDR1 and CDR2 (germline): SQVTM, ANQGSEA. With respect to this clone: Its antigen is currently unknown.

The libraries were made with immunoSEQ v3.0 at survey level. For each individual sample, sequencing targeted roughly 35,000-50,000 T-cell genomes. The table came from immunoSEQ multiplex PCR; TCRdb's copy has only in-frame clones and leaves some out. The table records fewer than 45,000 clones, roughly 81% of them present only once. Findings and caveats of the study: Collection spanned 2004 to 2017; ART regimens may be less effective than current ones. Clones showing expansion before ART dominated the repertoire at all time points.

The chain uses TRBV29-1 and TRBJ1-4; TRBD1 matches 10 bases. Here the sequenced sample was unsorted PBMCs, taken 2.8 years before starting antiretroviral therapy. This clonotype was sampled from a woman aged 25 to 39 with HIV. DNA of the CDR3: TGCAGCGTTGAATTGGACAGGGGGGAAAAACTGTTTTTT. It yields the protein CSVELDRGEKLFF.